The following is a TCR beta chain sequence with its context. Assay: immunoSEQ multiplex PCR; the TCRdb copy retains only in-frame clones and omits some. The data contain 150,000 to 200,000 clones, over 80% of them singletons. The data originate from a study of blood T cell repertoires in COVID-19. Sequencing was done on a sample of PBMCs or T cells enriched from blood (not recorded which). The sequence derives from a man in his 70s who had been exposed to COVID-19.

The CDR3 region is CASSLSSGSMWSGELFF. The CDR3 bases are TGTGCCAGCAGCTTGAGTAGCGGGAGTATGTGGTCCGGGGAGCTGTTTTTT. The chain joins TRBV11-2 to TRBJ2-2, with 9 bases fitting TRBD2. In germline, CDR1 is SGHAT, CDR2 FQNNGV. The CDR3 runs 17 residues. V gave up 3 bases and J gave up 6 bases; unmatched junction bases: 11.